A single sample gave rise to the 15 T cell receptor beta chains below, sequenced in a study of T cell responses to AZD1222 COVID-19 vaccine. Clones were sequenced by immunoSEQ multiplex PCR, and TCRdb holds only the in-frame ones, with some missing. This sample carries around 94,000 clones, 85% of them seen once, and the ten largest clones take around 5%. This material consisted of peripheral blood, taken 28 days after the second AZD1222 dose. The receptors originated from an adult who received the AZD1222 COVID-19 vaccine.

The chain is built from TRBV19 and TRBJ1-2; D may be TRBD1 (6 bases). The CDR3 extends over 14 amino acids. CDR1 LNHDA and CDR2 SQIVND come from the germline V gene (reference sequence). V was trimmed by 10 bases and J by 1 base, leaving 16 bases between them. This CDR3 is CATGQSTHNYGYTF. In DNA, the CDR3 is TGTGCCACAGGACAGTCTACCCATAACTATGGCTACACCTTC. The complete variable domain, with remaining parts taken from reference TRBV19 and TRBJ1-2, reads DGGITQSPKYLFRKEGQNVTLSCEQNLNHDAMYWYRQDPGQGLRLIYYSQIVNDFQKGDIAEGYSVSREKKESFPLTVTSAQKNPTAFYLCATGQSTHNYGYTFGSGTRLTVV.

This clone was seen just once. The chain uses TRBV4-1 and TRBJ2-5; 8 nucleotides agree with TRBD2. The CDR3 contains 14 residues. From germline, CDR1 is MGHRA and CDR2 YSYEKL. J lost 3 bases, V lost 1 base, and 1 base had no gene match. Written as DNA, the CDR3 is TGCGCCAGCAGCCAAGTTAGCGGGAAAGAGACCCAGTACTTC. Translation gives CASSQVSGKETQYF.

Here the CDR3 DNA reads TGCAGCGTTGAGGAGGGAAATGGCTACACCTTC. Protein product: CSVEEGNGYTF. The chain has TRBV29-1 and TRBJ1-2; D remains unclear. V was cut by 3 bases and J by 6 bases, with 8 bases left in between. The CDR3 totals 11 residues. Germline loops: CDR1 SQVTM, CDR2 ANQGSEA. The entire variable domain, with the rest obtained from reference TRBV29-1 and TRBJ1-2, is as follows: SAVISQKPSRDICQRGTSLTIQCQVDSQVTMMFWYRQQPGQSLTLIATANQGSEATYESGFVIDKFPISRPNLTFSTLTVSNMSPEDSSIYLCSVEEGNGYTFGSGTRLTVV.

This sequence joins TRBV27 and TRBJ1-2, with TRBD1 identical over 7 bases. This CDR3 has 17 residues. The germline CDR1 and CDR2 sequences are MNHEY and SMNVEV (reference sequence). V lost 1 base, J lost 6 bases, and 14 bases stayed unmatched. The DNA of the CDR3 is TGTGCCAGCAGTTTATACCCTCCCCGACAGGGTGGAGATGGCTACACCTTC. Protein sequence: CASSLYPPRQGGDGYTF.

The chain recombines TRBV12-3 or TRBV12-4 with TRBJ1-6, with D hard to call. V was cut by 1 base and J by 6 bases, with 4 bases left in between. The CDR3 runs to 13 residues. The CDR3 nucleotides read TGTGCCAGCAGTTTAGGGGTTAATTCACCCCTCCACTTT. Protein product: CASSLGVNSPLHF.

The chain carries TRBV4-2 and TRBJ1-2; TRBD1 agrees at 7 bases. V lost 0 bases to trimming and J lost 3 bases; unmatched junction nucleotides: 4. CDR3 size: 15 residues. Germline V gene sequence: CDR1 LGHNA, CDR2 YNFKEQ. CDR3: CASSQDPGTDYGYTF. The CDR3, as DNA: TGTGCCAGCAGCCAAGATCCCGGGACAGACTATGGCTACACCTTC.

The rearrangement links TRBV10-3 to TRBJ2-1; TRBD1 might be the D (6 bases). The CDR3 is 12 residues long. V lost 0 bases to trimming and J lost 12 bases, with 9 bases between them. Germline CDR1 reads ENHRY; CDR2 reads SYGVKD. As DNA, the CDR3 is TGTGCCATCAGTGAGTCACAGGGTGGGCAGTTCTTC. Encoded protein: CAISESQGGQFF.

The chain uses TRBV25-1 and TRBJ1-6; no clear D. Trimming shortened V by 7 bases and J by 3 bases, and 7 bases separated the two germline ends. This CDR3 contains 13 residues. The V gene's germline CDR1 is MGHDK and CDR2 SYGVNS. This chain's CDR3 is CASTLDYNSPLHF. The CDR3 DNA reads TGTGCCAGCACTCTAGACTATAATTCACCCCTCCACTTT.

The chain couples TRBV28 to TRBJ1-2, with no clear D. V lost 8 bases, J lost 5 bases, and 12 bases lay in between. Germline loops: CDR1 MDHEN, CDR2 SYDVKM. This CDR3 region has 12 residues. The CDR3 DNA reads as TGTGCCAGCGGCTACTTGGGTTATGGCTACACCTTC. It is translated as CASGYLGYGYTF.

The chain is built from TRBV27 and TRBJ1-6; D ambiguous. Germline V gene data show CDR1 as MNHEY and CDR2 as SMNVEV (reference sequence). This CDR3 has 14 amino acids. Trimming took off 10 bases at V and 0 bases at J, with 10 bases between the two ends. DNA for the CDR3: TGTGCCACCTCACTGAGCTCCTATAATTCACCCCTCCACTTT. It is translated as CATSLSSYNSPLHF.

This clone was seen a single time. The J gene is TRBJ2-5, the V gene TRBV5-1; TRBD2 matches 10 bases. The CDR3 totals 16 residues. CDR1 is SGHRS, CDR2 YFSETQ, per germline. The V and J ends lost 2 bases and 4 bases, in that order; junction bases with no gene match: 8. The CDR3: CASSFGGAGGVETQYF. In DNA form, the CDR3 reads TGCGCCAGCAGCTTTGGCGGAGCGGGGGGGGTAGAGACCCAGTACTTC.

CDR3 sequence: CASTLGGSADTQYF. The CDR3 region has the DNA TGTGCCAGCACCCTGGGCGGGAGCGCAGATACGCAGTATTTT. This chain joins TRBV28 and TRBJ2-3; TRBD2 matches at 7 bases. Germline values: CDR1 MDHEN, CDR2 SYDVKM. Germline trimming cut 7 bases from V and 4 bases from J; bases unmatched to any gene: 8. This CDR3 contains 14 residues.

The rearrangement joins TRBV7-2 to TRBJ2-2; 7 nucleotides match TRBD2. J gave up 7 bases and V 1 base, and 6 bases lay outside the gene matches. Looked up from germline, CDR1 is SGHTA and CDR2 is FQGNSA. The length of the CDR3 is 15 residues. The CDR3 here is CASSLEGREYGELFF. The DNA for the CDR3 is TGTGCCAGCAGCTTAGAGGGGCGGGAGTACGGGGAGCTGTTTTTT.

V and J are TRBV7-9 and TRBJ2-2, with TRBD2 as a possible D gene (5 bases). V shed 2 bases and J shed 4 bases, with 11 bases lying between them. This CDR3 spans 15 amino acids. Germline V gene data show CDR1 as SEHNR and CDR2 as FQNEAQ (reference sequence). CDR3 residues: CASSLSLGPTGELFF. In DNA form, the CDR3 reads TGTGCCAGCAGCTTATCACTAGGGCCCACCGGGGAGCTGTTTTTT.

V and J are TRBV18 and TRBJ2-5; TRBD2 matches at 8 bases. The CDR3 runs to 17 residues. Looked up from germline, CDR1 is KGHSH and CDR2 is LQKENI. The junction had 11 bases not matched to a gene; V was cut back by 1 base and J by 4 bases. The CDR3 region has the DNA TGTGCCAGCTCACCACTCGGCTCCGAGCGGGGGCGAGAGACCCAGTACTTC. As protein: CASSPLGSERGRETQYF.